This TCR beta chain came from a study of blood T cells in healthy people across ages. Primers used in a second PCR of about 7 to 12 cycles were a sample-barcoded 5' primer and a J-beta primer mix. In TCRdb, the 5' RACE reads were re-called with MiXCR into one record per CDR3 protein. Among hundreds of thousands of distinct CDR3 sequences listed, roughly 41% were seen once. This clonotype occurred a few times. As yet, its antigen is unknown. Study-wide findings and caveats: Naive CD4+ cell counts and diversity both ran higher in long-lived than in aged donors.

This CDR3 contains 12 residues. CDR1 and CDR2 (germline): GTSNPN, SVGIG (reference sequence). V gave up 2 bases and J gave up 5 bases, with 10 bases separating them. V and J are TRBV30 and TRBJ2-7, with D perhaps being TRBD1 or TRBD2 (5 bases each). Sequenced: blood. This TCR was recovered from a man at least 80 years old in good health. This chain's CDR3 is CAWSPGTHEQYF. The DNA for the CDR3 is TGTGCCTGGAGTCCCGGGACCCACGAGCAGTACTTC.